This is a list of T cell receptor beta chains from one sample in a study of blood T cell repertoires in COVID-19. The assay was immunoSEQ multiplex PCR, and TCRdb's table has in-frame clones only and misses some. The table includes 250,000 or so clones, approximately 85% detected once. Sequencing was done on a sample of peripheral blood. The receptor set was obtained from an older woman with acute or convalescent COVID-19. CDR3s include the opening cysteine and the closing phenylalanine or tryptophan. A D gene is named only where the DNA matches it firmly. Clone size, where shown, is once, few, many, or a class for clones that have expanded.

TRBV18,TRBD1,TRBJ1-3,NA,CASSPQGDRGEGNTIYF,TGTGCCAGCTCACCCCAGGGGGACAGGGGCGAAGGAAACACCATATATTTT
TRBV7-6,NA,TRBJ2-2,NA,CASSLDTITGELFF,TGTGCCAGCAGCTTAGACACTATAACGGGGGAGCTGTTTTTT
TRBV20-1,TRBD1,TRBJ1-1,NA,CRDDRGSEAFF,TGCAGGGACGACAGGGGCTCTGAAGCTTTCTTT
TRBV7-8,TRBD1,TRBJ2-7,NA,CASSREQGYYEQYF,TGTGCCAGCAGCCGAGAACAGGGGTACTACGAGCAGTACTTC
TRBV7-2,NA,TRBJ2-3,NA,CASSRQRGTGDTQYF,TGTGCCAGCAGCAGACAGCGGGGAACAGGGGATACGCAGTATTTT
TRBV7-2,TRBD1,TRBJ1-6,NA,CASSMTGASPNSPLHF,TGTGCCAGCAGCATGACAGGGGCCTCTCCTAATTCACCCCTCCACTTT
TRBV15,TRBD1,TRBJ1-5,NA,CATSRGDRGNQPQHF,TGTGCCACCAGCAGAGGGGACAGGGGTAATCAGCCCCAGCATTTT
TRBV6-5,NA,TRBJ1-5,NA,CASSYNTGTNQPQHF,TGTGCCAGCAGTTACAATACAGGGACGAATCAGCCCCAGCATTTT
TRBV5-1,NA,TRBJ1-2,NA,CASSPPTGRGYGYTF,TGCGCCAGCAGCCCACCGACGGGCAGGGGCTATGGCTACACCTTC
TRBV6-5,NA,TRBJ1-2,NA,CASSRGEGRDGYTF,TGTGCCAGCAGCAGGGGTGAGGGGAGGGATGGCTACACCTTC
TRBV19,TRBD1,TRBJ1-2,NA,CASSTGGTGTYGYTF,TGTGCCAGTAGTACTGGAGGGACAGGGACATATGGCTACACCTTC
TRBV19,TRBD1,TRBJ1-1,NA,CASSTGESYAEAFF,TGTGCCAGTAGCACAGGGGAGTCTTACGCTGAAGCTTTCTTT
TRBV7-9,TRBD1,TRBJ1-1,many,CASSLYFLTGVNTEAFF,TGTGCCAGCAGCTTATACTTTTTAACAGGGGTCAACACTGAAGCTTTCTTT
TRBV4-1,TRBD1,TRBJ1-1,NA,CASSQDGTGGVGTEAFF,TGCGCCAGCAGCCAAGATGGGACAGGGGGCGTGGGCACTGAAGCTTTCTTT
TRBV10-3,TRBD1,TRBJ1-2,NA,CAISDRTGPGYGYTF,TGTGCCATCAGTGATAGGACAGGTCCGGGCTATGGCTACACCTTC
TRBV13,TRBD2,TRBJ2-3,NA,CASSGETSGGADTQYF,TGTGCCAGCAGCGGAGAGACTAGCGGGGGTGCAGATACGCAGTATTTT
TRBV19,NA,TRBJ1-1,once,CASRGGLGNTEAFF,TGTGCCAGTAGGGGGGGACTGGGGAACACTGAAGCTTTCTTT
TRBV19,TRBD1,TRBJ1-5,NA,CASSISGGGQPQHF,TGTGCCAGTAGTATATCAGGGGGCGGTCAGCCCCAGCATTTT
TRBV9,NA,TRBJ2-3,few,CASSVGGGDTQYF,TGTGCCAGCAGCGTTGGGGGCGGAGATACGCAGTATTTT
TRBV2,TRBD1,TRBJ1-6,few,CASSQRQGRGSSPLHF,TGTGCCAGCAGCCAGAGACAGGGTAGGGGAAGTTCACCCCTCCACTTT
TRBV7-2,NA,TRBJ1-5,NA,CASSGGTPQPQHF,TGTGCCAGCAGTGGGGGGACCCCCCAGCCCCAGCATTTT
TRBV30,TRBD1,TRBJ1-1,NA,CAWSRTGYNTEAFF,TGTGCCTGGAGCCGGACAGGGTATAACACTGAAGCTTTCTTT
TRBV21-1,NA,TRBJ1-5,NA,CASSRTAQLNQPQHF,TGTGCCAGCAGCCGCACGGCACAGCTAAATCAGCCCCAGCATTTT
TRBV16,NA,TRBJ2-1,NA,CASSHRDSGEQFF,TGTGCCAGCAGTCACAGGGATTCGGGTGAGCAGTTCTTC
TRBV5-4,NA,TRBJ1-1,NA,CASSRSGNTEAFF,TGTGCCAGCAGCCGTTCGGGGAACACTGAAGCTTTCTTT
TRBV3-1/TRBV3-2,TRBD1,TRBJ1-6,NA,CASSPDRASPLHF,TGTGCCAGCAGTCCGGACAGGGCTTCACCCCTCCACTTT
TRBV12-3/TRBV12-4,NA,TRBJ2-7,NA,CASRAQGSYEQYF,TGTGCCAGCAGAGCCCAGGGTTCCTACGAGCAGTACTTC
TRBV7-2,TRBD1,TRBJ1-4,NA,CASSLARGRGNEKLFF,TGTGCCAGCAGCTTAGCGAGGGGCAGGGGGAATGAAAAACTGTTTTTT
TRBV7-2,NA,TRBJ1-4,NA,CASSLVQGRWGKLFF,TGTGCCAGCAGCTTAGTTCAGGGCAGGTGGGGAAAACTGTTTTTT
TRBV12-3/TRBV12-4,NA,TRBJ1-1,once,CASSLRRAAEAFF,TGTGCCAGCAGTTTACGCAGGGCGGCTGAAGCTTTCTTT
TRBV23-1,NA,TRBJ1-5,NA,CASSHRTGDQPQHF,TGCGCCAGCAGTCATAGAACGGGGGATCAGCCCCAGCATTTT